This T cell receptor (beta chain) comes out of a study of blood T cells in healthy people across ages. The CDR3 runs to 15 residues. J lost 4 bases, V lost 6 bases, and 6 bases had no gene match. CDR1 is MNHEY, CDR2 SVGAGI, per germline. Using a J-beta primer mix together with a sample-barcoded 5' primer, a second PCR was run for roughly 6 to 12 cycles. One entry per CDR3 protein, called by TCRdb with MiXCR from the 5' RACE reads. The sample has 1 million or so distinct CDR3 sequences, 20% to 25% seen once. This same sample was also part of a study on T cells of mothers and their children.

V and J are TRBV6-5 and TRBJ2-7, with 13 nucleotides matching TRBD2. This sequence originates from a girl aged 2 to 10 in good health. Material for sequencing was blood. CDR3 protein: CASSPVTSGGYEQYF. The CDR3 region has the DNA TGTGCCAGCAGCCCCGTGACTAGCGGGGGGTACGAGCAGTACTTC.